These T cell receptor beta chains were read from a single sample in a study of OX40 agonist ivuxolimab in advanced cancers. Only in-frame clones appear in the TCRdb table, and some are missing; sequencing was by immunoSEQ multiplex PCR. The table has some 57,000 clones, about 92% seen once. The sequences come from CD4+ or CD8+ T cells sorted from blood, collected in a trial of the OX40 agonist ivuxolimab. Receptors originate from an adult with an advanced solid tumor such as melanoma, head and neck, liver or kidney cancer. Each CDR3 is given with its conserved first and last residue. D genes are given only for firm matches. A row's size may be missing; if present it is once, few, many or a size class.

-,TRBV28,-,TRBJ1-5,TGTGCCAGCAGTTTAGGCCGGACCTACAATCAGCCCCAGCATTTT,CASSLGRTYNQPQHF
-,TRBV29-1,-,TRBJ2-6,TGCAGCGTTCTTGGGGATGAATCTGGGGCCAACGTCCTGACTTTC,CSVLGDESGANVLTF
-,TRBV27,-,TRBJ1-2,TGTGCCAGCAGTTCCTCAGGGGTCTATGGCTACACCTTC,CASSSSGVYGYTF
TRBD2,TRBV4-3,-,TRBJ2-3,TGCGCCAGCAGCCAAGAGGATAGCGGGACTCCATGGGGAACAGATACGCAGTATTTT,CASSQEDSGTPWGTDTQYF
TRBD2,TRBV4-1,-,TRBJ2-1,TGCGCCAGCAGCTCCCGACTAGCGGGAAATGAGCAGTTCTTC,CASSSRLAGNEQFF
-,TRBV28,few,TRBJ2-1,TGTGCCAGCAGTTCTCCAACCGGGGGCGATGAGCAGTTCTTC,CASSSPTGGDEQFF
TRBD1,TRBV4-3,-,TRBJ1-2,TGCGCCAGCAGCCCGATATCCCCAGGGGGCTTTGGCTACACCTTC,CASSPISPGGFGYTF
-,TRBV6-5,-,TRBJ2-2,TGTGCCAGCAGTTACTCCCGCCGAGGTCCCGGGGAGCTGTTTTTT,CASSYSRRGPGELFF
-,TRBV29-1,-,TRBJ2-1,TGCAGCGTTGATCGGCTGGGTGAGCAGTTCTTC,CSVDRLGEQFF
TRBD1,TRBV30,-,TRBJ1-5,TGTGCCTGGAGTCGCTCCACAGGGGGACGCCAGCCCCAGCATTTT,CAWSRSTGGRQPQHF
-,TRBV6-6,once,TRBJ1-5,TGTGCCAGCAGTTACTCTGGGCCGAGGCAGCCCCAGCATTTT,CASSYSGPRQPQHF
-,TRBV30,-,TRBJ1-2,TGTGCCTGGAAAGGGGTCGGGGGGCCGAAGCCAGGTGGCTACACCTTC,CAWKGVGGPKPGGYTF
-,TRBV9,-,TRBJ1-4,TGTGCCAGCAGCGTAGGCGGGGGCTCTAATGAAAAACTGTTTTTT,CASSVGGGSNEKLFF
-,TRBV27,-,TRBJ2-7,TGTGCCAGCTACTCCGGGACGGGGGTGCCCTACGAGCAGTACTTC,CASYSGTGVPYEQYF
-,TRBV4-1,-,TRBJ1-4,TGCGCCAGCAGCCCACGACACAGCGCAACTAATGAAAAACTGTTTTTT,CASSPRHSATNEKLFF
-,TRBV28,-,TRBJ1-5,TGTGCCAGCAGTTTTGGTTATAGGGGGAGCAATCAGCCCCAGCATTTT,CASSFGYRGSNQPQHF
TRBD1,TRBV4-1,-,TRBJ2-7,TGCGCCAGCAGCCGAGGACAGGGAGGCGAGCAGTACTTC,CASSRGQGGEQYF
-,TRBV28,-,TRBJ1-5,TGTGCCAGCAGTCCCATTTCGGGGGGCGCCCAGCCCCAGCATTTT,CASSPISGGAQPQHF
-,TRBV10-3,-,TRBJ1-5,TGTGCCATCTGGGGAGGAGTCCCAAATCAGCCCCAGCATTTT,CAIWGGVPNQPQHF
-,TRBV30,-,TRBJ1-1,TGTGCCTGGAGTTCCGAAAATGGGCGCACTGAAGCTTTCTTT,CAWSSENGRTEAFF
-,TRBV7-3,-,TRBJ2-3,TGTGCCAGCAGCTACGGAGATACGCAGTATTTT,CASSYGDTQYF
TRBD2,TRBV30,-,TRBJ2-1,TGTGCCTGGGCCACCGGGACTAGCTCCTACAATGAGCAGTTCTTC,CAWATGTSSYNEQFF
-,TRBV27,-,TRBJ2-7,TGTGCCAGCAGTTTGATTCCTGGCAGGGCGAGTTTCTACGAGCAGTACTTC,CASSLIPGRASFYEQYF
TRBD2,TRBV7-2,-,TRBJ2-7,TGTGCCAGCAGCTTAGTTCGCGGGGGCTCCTACGAGCAGTACTTC,CASSLVRGGSYEQYF
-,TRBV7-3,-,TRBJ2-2,TGTGCCAGCAGCTTCCCGCGGACCGGGGAGCTGTTTTTT,CASSFPRTGELFF
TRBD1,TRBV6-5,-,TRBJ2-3,TGTGCCAGCAGCAGGGGGAGCACAGATACGCAGTATTTT,CASSRGSTDTQYF
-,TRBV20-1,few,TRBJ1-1,TGCAGTGCTAGGGGGGCGACTGAAGCTTTCTTT,CSARGATEAFF
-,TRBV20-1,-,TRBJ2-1,TGCAGTGCTAGCCCTTACGGCGAGCAGTTCTTC,CSASPYGEQFF
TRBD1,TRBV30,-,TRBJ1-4,TGTGCCTGGAACCCGGGACAGAGTGAAAAACTGTTTTTT,CAWNPGQSEKLFF